The sequence of this TCR beta chain was determined in a study of vaccination effects on CD4 cells after COVID-19. Peptide-pool stimulation followed by sequencing identified expanded antigen-specific CD4+ clonotypes in the ViraFEST assay. After roughly 11 days in culture, the CD4+ T cells were isolated. Participants each got two BNT162b2 or mRNA-1273 vaccine doses. A few million PBMC per well were cultured with around 10 IU/ml IL-2 and roughly 10 ug/ml peptides. The length of the CDR3 is 14 residues. The germline V and J ends were trimmed by 6 bases and 6 bases, with 15 bases remaining between them. CDR1 is MNHEY, CDR2 SVGAGI, per germline. Comments on this clone: Its antigen remains unidentified.

Clones were read by immunoSEQ multiplex PCR, and TCRdb kept only the in-frame ones, dropping some. In the table there are roughly 70,000 clones, roughly 74% of which are singletons. J is TRBJ1-5 and V is TRBV6-5, with D possibly being TRBD1 (6 bases). This specimen was CD4+ T cells from PBMCs cultured with HCoV-229E spike peptides, taken after COVID-19 vaccination. The source of this sequence is a human donor who received a COVID-19 vaccine. The CDR3 spells CASRPRQALQPQHF. CDR3 DNA sequence: TGTGCCAGCAGACCCAGACAGGCTCTTCAGCCCCAGCATTTT.